A single sample is the source of the 4 T cell receptor beta chains below, sequenced in a study of blood T cell repertoires in COVID-19. The assay was immunoSEQ multiplex PCR, and TCRdb's table has in-frame clones only and misses some. The data contain fewer than 200,000 clones, 80% of them singletons. The sequenced sample was peripheral blood. The receptor set was obtained from a man in his 70s with active or convalescent COVID-19.

The chain uses TRBV19 and TRBJ1-6; 8 bases line up with TRBD1. Germline V lookup: CDR1 LNHDA, CDR2 SQIVND (reference sequence). Trimming removed 5 bases from V and 6 bases from J; junction bases left unmatched: 0. The CDR3 runs to 13 residues. CDR3 sequence (DNA): TGTGCCAGTAGTGACAGGGGTAATTCACCCCTCCACTTT. This encodes CASSDRGNSPLHF.

The chain links TRBV6-1 to TRBJ2-1; 8 bases match TRBD2. The CDR3 spans 16 residues. Germline CDR1 MNHNS, CDR2 SASEGT. The ends lost 1 base at V and 4 bases at J; junction bases unmatched: 6. CDR3 amino acids: CASSEVGTGGYNEQFF. As DNA, the CDR3 is TGTGCCAGCAGTGAAGTCGGAACGGGGGGGTACAATGAGCAGTTCTTC.

The CDR3 is CASSEGRSNQPQHF. The CDR3 DNA reads as TGTGCCAGCAGTGAGGGGCGTAGCAATCAGCCCCAGCATTTT. This sequence joins TRBV2 and TRBJ1-5; D possibly corresponds to TRBD1 (5 bases). V was cut by 3 bases and J by 0 bases, with 6 bases left in between. There are 14 residues in the CDR3. Germline V gives CDR1 SNHLY, CDR2 FYNNEI.

V gene TRBV5-1 combines with J gene TRBJ2-3; D is possibly TRBD1 (5 bases). The CDR3 runs to 14 residues. The V end was cut by 1 base, the J end by 5 bases, with 11 bases between. CDR1 SGHRS and CDR2 YFSETQ come from the germline V gene. CDR3 residues: CASSLFDSLDTQYF. CDR3 sequence (DNA): TGCGCCAGCAGCTTGTTCGACAGTTTAGATACGCAGTATTTT.